The T cell receptor (beta chain) under discussion was sequenced for a study of T cell clonotyping in hematopoietic cell transplantation. Sequencing used immunoSEQ multiplex PCR; TCRdb keeps in-frame clones, though not all of them. The sample holds about 15,000 clones; 80% to 90% are singletons and the top ten take roughly 12%. This CDR3 has 16 residues. Trimming cost V 6 bases and J 7 bases; bases outside gene matches: 13. CDR1 and CDR2 from the germline V gene are SGHAT and FQNNGV. The source is a male patient aged 45-60 years who had an allogeneic stem cell transplant from an unrelated donor, so T cells may come from the graft donor. Some clones in this sample may be carry-over from other donors' samples. The chain has TRBV11-2 and TRBJ2-4, with 9 bases fitting TRBD1. The source was PBMCs, collected 100 days after allogeneic stem cell transplant. The chain's CDR3 is CASRGWTGVSRNIQYF. CDR3 nucleotides: TGTGCCAGCAGGGGGTGGACAGGGGTCTCAAGGAACATTCAGTACTTC.